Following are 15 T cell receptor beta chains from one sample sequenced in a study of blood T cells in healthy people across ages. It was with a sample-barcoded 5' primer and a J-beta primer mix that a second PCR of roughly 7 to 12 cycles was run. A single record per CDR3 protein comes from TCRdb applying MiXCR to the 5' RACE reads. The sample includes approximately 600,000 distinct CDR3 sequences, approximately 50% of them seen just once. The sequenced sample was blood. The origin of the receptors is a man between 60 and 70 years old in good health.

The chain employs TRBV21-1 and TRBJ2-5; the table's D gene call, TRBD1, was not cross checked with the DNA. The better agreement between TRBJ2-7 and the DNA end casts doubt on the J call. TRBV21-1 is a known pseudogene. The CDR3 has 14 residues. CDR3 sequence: CASTPWTVRHEQYF. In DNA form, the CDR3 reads TGTGCCAGCACCCCCTGGACAGTTCGCCACGAGCAGTACTTC.

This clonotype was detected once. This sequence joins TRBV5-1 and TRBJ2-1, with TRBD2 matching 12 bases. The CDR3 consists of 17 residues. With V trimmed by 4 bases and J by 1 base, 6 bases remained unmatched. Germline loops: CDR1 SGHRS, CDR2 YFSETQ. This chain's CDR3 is CASSIVGTSGSYNEQFF. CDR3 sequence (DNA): TGCGCCAGCAGCATTGTGGGGACTAGCGGGTCCTACAATGAGCAGTTCTTC.

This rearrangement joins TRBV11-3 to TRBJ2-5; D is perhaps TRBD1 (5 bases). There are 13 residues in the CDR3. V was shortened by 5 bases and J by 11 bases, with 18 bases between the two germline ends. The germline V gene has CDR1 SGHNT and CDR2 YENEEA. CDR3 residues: CASSQMWGNEQYF. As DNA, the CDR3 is TGTGCCAGCAGCCAAATGTGGGGCAATGAGCAGTACTTC.

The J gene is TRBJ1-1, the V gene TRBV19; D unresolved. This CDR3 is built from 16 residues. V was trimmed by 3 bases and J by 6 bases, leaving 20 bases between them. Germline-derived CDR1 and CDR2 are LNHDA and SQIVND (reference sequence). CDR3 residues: CASSIAGWSVGPEAFF. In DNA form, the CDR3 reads TGTGCCAGTAGTATCGCCGGATGGTCTGTAGGACCTGAAGCTTTCTTT.

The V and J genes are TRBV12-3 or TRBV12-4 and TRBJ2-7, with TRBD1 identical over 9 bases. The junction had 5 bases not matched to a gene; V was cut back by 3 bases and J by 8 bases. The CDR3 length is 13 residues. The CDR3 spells CASSFGTGWQQYF. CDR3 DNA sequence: TGTGCCAGCAGTTTTGGGACAGGGTGGCAGCAGTACTTC.

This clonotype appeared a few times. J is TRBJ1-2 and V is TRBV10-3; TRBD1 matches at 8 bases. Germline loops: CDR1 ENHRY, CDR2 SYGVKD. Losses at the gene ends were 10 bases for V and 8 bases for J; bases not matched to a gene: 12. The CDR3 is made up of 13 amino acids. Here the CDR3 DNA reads TGTGCCACAGCCCAAAGGACAGGGAAAGGCTACACCTTC. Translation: CATAQRTGKGYTF.

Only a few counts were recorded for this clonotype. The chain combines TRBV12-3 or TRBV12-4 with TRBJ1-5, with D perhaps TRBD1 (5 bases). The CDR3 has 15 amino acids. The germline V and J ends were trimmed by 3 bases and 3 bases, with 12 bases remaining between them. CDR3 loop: CASSFGGGLNQPQHF. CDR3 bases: TGTGCCAGCAGTTTCGGGGGTGGGCTCAATCAGCCCCAGCATTTT.

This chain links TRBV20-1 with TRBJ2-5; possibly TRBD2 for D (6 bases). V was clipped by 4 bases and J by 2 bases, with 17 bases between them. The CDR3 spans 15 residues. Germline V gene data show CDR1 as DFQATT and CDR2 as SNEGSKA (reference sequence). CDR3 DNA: TGCAGTGCTATAGGTGACGGGGGTGGTCAAGAGACCCAGTACTTC. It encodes CSAIGDGGGQETQYF.

The CDR3 DNA follows: TGTGCCAGCACCTACAGGGGCCAGAACTACGAGCAGTACTTC. Its translation: CASTYRGQNYEQYF. The V gene is TRBV7-2, the J gene TRBJ2-7, with TRBD1 matching 7 bases. There are 14 residues in the CDR3. In germline, CDR1 is SGHTA, CDR2 FQGNSA. With 7 bases clipped from V and 3 bases from J, the junction kept 9 bases outside the gene matches.

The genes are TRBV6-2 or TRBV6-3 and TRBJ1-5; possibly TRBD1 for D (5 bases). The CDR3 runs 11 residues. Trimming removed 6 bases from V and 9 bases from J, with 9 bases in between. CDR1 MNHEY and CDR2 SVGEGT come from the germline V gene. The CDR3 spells CASSMGRPQHF. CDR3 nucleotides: TGTGCCAGCAGCATGGGGCGGCCCCAGCATTTT.

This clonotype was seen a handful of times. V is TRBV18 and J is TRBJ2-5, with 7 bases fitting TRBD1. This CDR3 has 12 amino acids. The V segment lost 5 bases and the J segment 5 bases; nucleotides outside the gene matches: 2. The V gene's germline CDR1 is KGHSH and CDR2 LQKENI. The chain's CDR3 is CASSGTDETQYF. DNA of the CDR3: TGTGCCAGCTCAGGGACAGACGAGACCCAGTACTTC.

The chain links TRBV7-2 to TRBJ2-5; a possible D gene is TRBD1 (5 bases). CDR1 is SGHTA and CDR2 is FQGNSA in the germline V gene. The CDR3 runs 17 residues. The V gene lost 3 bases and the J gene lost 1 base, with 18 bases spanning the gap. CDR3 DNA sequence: TGTGCCAGCAGCTTGTACCCTATCGGACAAGTCCAAGAGACCCAGTACTTC. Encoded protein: CASSLYPIGQVQETQYF.

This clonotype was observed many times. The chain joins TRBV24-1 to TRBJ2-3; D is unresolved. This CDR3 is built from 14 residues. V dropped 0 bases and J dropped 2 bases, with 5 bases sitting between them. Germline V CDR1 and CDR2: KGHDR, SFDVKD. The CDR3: CATSDLGFTDTQYF. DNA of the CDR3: TGTGCCACCAGTGATTTGGGATTCACAGATACGCAGTATTTT.

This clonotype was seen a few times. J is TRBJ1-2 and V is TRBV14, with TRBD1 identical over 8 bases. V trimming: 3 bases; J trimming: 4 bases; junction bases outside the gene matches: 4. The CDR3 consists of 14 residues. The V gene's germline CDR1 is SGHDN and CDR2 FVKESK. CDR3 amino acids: CASSHGTGGYGYTF. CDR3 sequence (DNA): TGTGCCAGCAGCCATGGAACAGGGGGCTATGGCTACACCTTC.

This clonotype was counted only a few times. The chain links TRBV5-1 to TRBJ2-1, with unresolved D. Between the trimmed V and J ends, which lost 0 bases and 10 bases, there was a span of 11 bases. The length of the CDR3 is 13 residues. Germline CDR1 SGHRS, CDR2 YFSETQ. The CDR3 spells CASSLGAGQEQFF. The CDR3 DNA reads TGCGCCAGCAGCTTGGGGGCCGGGCAAGAGCAGTTCTTC.